These 12 T cell receptor beta chains originate from one sample sequenced in a study of blood T cells in healthy people across ages. Using a J-beta primer mix together with a sample-barcoded 5' primer, a second PCR was run for about 6 to 11 cycles. TCRdb fed the 5' RACE reads into MiXCR, producing one record per CDR3 protein. The profile shows about 1.8 million distinct CDR3 sequences, roughly 49% of them singletons. Sequenced: blood. Every receptor here comes from a woman aged 35 to 49 in good health.

This clonotype showed up just a few times. J is TRBJ2-1 and V is TRBV18; TRBD2 matches at 9 bases. The CDR3 spans 15 residues. The V and J ends lost 3 bases and 8 bases, in that order; junction bases with no gene match: 8. Germline lookup yields CDR1 KGHSH and CDR2 LQKENI. This CDR3 reads CASSPRGGAGDEQFF. Here the CDR3 DNA reads TGTGCCAGCTCACCCCGCGGGGGGGCCGGGGATGAGCAGTTCTTC.

A note on this clonotype: A much larger clone lies a single base off, so this may be a read error. The chain employs TRBV6-1 and TRBJ1-2; tentatively, D is TRBD1 (5 bases). Germline V gene sequence: CDR1 MNHNS, CDR2 SASEGT. The ends were cut back, 11 bases at V and 1 base at J, with 17 bases in the middle. The CDR3 runs 14 residues. In DNA form, the CDR3 reads TGTGCCTGCAAGGCGGACACCCGTAACTATGGCTACACCTTC. Encoded protein: CACKADTRNYGYTF.

A few counts support this clonotype. The V and J genes are TRBV4-1 and TRBJ2-1; a weak D match, TRBD2 (5 bases). Germline values: CDR1 MGHRA, CDR2 YSYEKL. The CDR3 is 16 residues long. V lost 0 bases to trimming and J lost 7 bases, with 16 bases between them. Here the CDR3 DNA reads TGCGCCAGCAGCCAAGACTTAGGAGGTGGAAGGAATGAGCAGTTCTTC. It translates to CASSQDLGGGRNEQFF.

V is TRBV12-3 or TRBV12-4 and J is TRBJ2-5, with D perhaps TRBD2 (5 bases). Trimming removed 8 bases from V and 13 bases from J, with 17 bases in between. This CDR3 has 11 amino acids. In DNA form, the CDR3 reads TGTGCCAGCGGGTCGGGAAGCGAGCGGTACTTC. As protein: CASGSGSERYF.

This clonotype was observed a few times. The genes are TRBV21-1 and TRBJ2-7; the D call of TRBD1 is as the table states it, not checked on the DNA. TRBV21-1 is designated a pseudogene. This CDR3 contains 16 residues. The CDR3 DNA reads as TGTGCCAGCAGCAAAGTAGGTGACAGTAGGACCTACGAGCAGTACTTC. Residues: CASSKVGDSRTYEQYF.

The CDR3 coding sequence is TGCGCCAGCAGCCAAGGGACCTGGCAGATAGACCAAGAGACCCAGTTCTTC. Translating gives CASSQGTWQIDQETQFF. V and J are TRBV4-3 and TRBJ2-5; no definite D call. TRBJ2-1 matches the DNA end more closely, so the J call is doubtful. CDR3 length equals 17 residues. Germline CDR1 LGHNA, CDR2 YSLEER.

V is TRBV4-3 and J is TRBJ2-2, with unresolved D. This CDR3 has 17 amino acids. The germline gives CDR1 LGHNA, CDR2 YSLEER. Between the trimmed V and J ends, which lost 0 bases and 7 bases, there was a span of 18 bases. CDR3 bases: TGCGCCAGCAGCCAAGAAATCCTGACGGCCCGTGGCGGGGAGCTGTTTTTT. This gives the protein CASSQEILTARGGELFF.

The genes are TRBV20-1 and TRBJ2-5; TRBD2 aligns across 10 bases. The CDR3 extends over 16 amino acids. Germline loops: CDR1 DFQATT, CDR2 SNEGSKA (reference sequence). V lost 0 bases and J lost 5; bases outside the gene matches: 9. The CDR3 reads CSARDQKRGGPETQYF. The CDR3 DNA is TGCAGTGCTAGAGATCAGAAGCGGGGGGGCCCGGAGACCCAGTACTTC.

The chain couples TRBV7-2 to TRBJ2-2; D perhaps matches TRBD1 (5 bases). The CDR3 length is 14 residues. CDR1 SGHTA and CDR2 FQGNSA come from the germline V gene. The V and J ends lost 7 bases and 5 bases respectively, with 14 bases between them. The CDR3 sequence is CASKVGPSTGELFF. The CDR3 DNA follows: TGTGCCAGCAAAGTGGGGCCGAGTACCGGGGAGCTGTTTTTT.

The gene calls are TRBV4-2 and TRBJ2-3; no firm D call. The CDR3 contains 16 residues. Germline CDR1 is LGHNA and CDR2 is YNFKEQ. Trimming removed 0 bases from V and 2 bases from J, with 12 bases in between. Written as DNA, the CDR3 is TGTGCCAGCAGCCAAGACTGGGTGGAATACACAGATACGCAGTATTTT. Protein sequence: CASSQDWVEYTDTQYF.

Concerning this clonotype: A much larger clone sits a single nucleotide away, making a read error possible. The chain is built from TRBV7-2 and TRBJ2-5, with D possibly TRBD2 on 6 matching bases. Germline lookup yields CDR1 SGHTA and CDR2 FQGNSA. The CDR3 extends over 13 amino acids. The V and J ends lost 6 bases and 7 bases respectively, with 15 bases between them. CDR3 residues: CASSPPSGGTQYF. The CDR3 region has the DNA TGTGCCAGCAGTCCCCCGTCCGGGGGGACCCAGTACTTC.

V gene TRBV6-5 combines with J gene TRBJ2-1; the match to TRBD2 covers 7 bases. V lost 4 bases and J lost 6; bases outside the gene matches: 12. Germline loops: CDR1 MNHEY, CDR2 SVGAGI. CDR3 length: 16 amino acids. The chain's CDR3 is CASSSFLGGGGNEQFF. CDR3 bases: TGTGCCAGCAGTTCCTTTTTGGGCGGGGGAGGCAATGAGCAGTTCTTC.